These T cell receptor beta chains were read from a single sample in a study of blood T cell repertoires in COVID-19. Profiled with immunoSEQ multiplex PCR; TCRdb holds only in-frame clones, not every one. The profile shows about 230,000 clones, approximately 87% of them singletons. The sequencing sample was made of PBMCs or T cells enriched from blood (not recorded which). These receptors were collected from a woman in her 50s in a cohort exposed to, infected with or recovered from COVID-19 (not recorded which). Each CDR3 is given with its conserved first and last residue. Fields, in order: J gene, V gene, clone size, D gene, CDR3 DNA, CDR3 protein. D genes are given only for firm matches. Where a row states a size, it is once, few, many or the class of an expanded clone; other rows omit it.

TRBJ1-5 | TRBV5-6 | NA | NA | TGTGCCAGCAGCGTGTCGTTCGGGACACTAAATCAGCCCCAGCATTTT | CASSVSFGTLNQPQHF
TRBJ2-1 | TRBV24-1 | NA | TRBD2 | TGTGCCACCAGTGATGACTTGGCGGGGGGACGGGGGCAGTTCTTC | CATSDDLAGGRGQFF
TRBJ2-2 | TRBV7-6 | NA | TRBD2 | TGTGCCAGCAGCTTTCAAGCGGGGGGGCCGGAAGGGGAGCTGTTTTTT | CASSFQAGGPEGELFF
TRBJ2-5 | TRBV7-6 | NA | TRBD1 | TGTGCCAGCAGGCGGAATAGGGACAGCCAAGAGACCCAGTACTTC | CASRRNRDSQETQYF
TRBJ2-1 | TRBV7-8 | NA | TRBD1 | TGTGCCAGCAGCCACCCCACAAGATCCGGGACAGGGGATACCCCCTCGCCCTACAATGAGCAGTTCTTC | CASSHPTRSGTGDTPSPYNEQFF
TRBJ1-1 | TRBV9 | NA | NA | TGTGCCAGCAGCGTGGAGGGCCTGGGGACTGAAGCTTTCTTT | CASSVEGLGTEAFF
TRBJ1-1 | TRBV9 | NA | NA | TGTGCCAGCAGCGTAGCTACAGGTCCGAGGACAGAAGCTTTCTTT | CASSVATGPRTEAFF
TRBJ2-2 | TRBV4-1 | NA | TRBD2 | TGCGCCAGCAGCCAAGGAGTAGCGGGGGGGCCCGGGGAGCTGTTTTTT | CASSQGVAGGPGELFF
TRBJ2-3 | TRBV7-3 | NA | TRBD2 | TGTGCCAGCAGCAATGCGGGGGGATCAGATACGCAGTATTTT | CASSNAGGSDTQYF
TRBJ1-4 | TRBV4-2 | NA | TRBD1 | TGTGCCAGCAGCCCCCGGACAGGGGGCGAACATGATGGAAAACTGTTTTTT | CASSPRTGGEHDGKLFF
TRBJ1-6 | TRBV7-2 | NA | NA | TGTGCCAGCAGCTTGCTACGGGTTGATAATTCACCCCTCCACTTT | CASSLLRVDNSPLHF
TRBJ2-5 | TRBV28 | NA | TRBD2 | TGTGCCAGCAGTTTATGGAGTTTCGGACTAGCATTTGAGACCCAGTACTTC | CASSLWSFGLAFETQYF
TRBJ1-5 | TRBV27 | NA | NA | TGTGCCAGCAGTTTATACTACGGGTATTGGAATCAGCCCCAGCATTTT | CASSLYYGYWNQPQHF
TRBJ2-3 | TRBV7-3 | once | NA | TGTGCCAGCAGCTTAGTCGGGGGACCAGATACGCAGTATTTT | CASSLVGGPDTQYF
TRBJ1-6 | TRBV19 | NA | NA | TGTGCCAGTAGATACAGGGAAGGAAATTCACCCCTCCACTTT | CASRYREGNSPLHF
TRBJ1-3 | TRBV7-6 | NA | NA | TGTGCCAGCAGCCGCGTTCTTGACAGGACCTACTCTGGAAACACCATATATTTT | CASSRVLDRTYSGNTIYF
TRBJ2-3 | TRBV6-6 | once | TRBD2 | TGTGCCAGCAGTCCAGGACTAGCGGGGGTCACACCAGATACGCAGTATTTT | CASSPGLAGVTPDTQYF
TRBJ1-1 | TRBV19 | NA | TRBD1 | TGTGCCAGTAGTATTCAGGGGGCGAGCACTGAAGCTTTCTTT | CASSIQGASTEAFF
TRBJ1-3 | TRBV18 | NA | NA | TGTGCCAGCTCATCCGAATTCGGACAGATTGGAAACACCATATATTTT | CASSSEFGQIGNTIYF
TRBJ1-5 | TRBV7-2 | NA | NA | TGTGCCAGCAGCCCTTTGGGAGCGGGTCAGCCCCAGCATTTT | CASSPLGAGQPQHF
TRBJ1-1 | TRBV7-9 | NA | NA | TGTGCCAGCAGGCGTACCACTGAAGCTTTCTTT | CASRRTTEAFF
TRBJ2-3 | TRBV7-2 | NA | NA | TGTGCCAGCAGTTTTTATCCAGCGACAGATACGCAGTATTTT | CASSFYPATDTQYF
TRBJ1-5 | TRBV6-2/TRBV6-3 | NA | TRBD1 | TGTGCCAGCAGTCCCAATCCCCGTAGACAGGGGGCTGATCAGCCCCAGCATTTT | CASSPNPRRQGADQPQHF
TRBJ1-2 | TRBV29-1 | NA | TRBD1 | TGCAGCGTTGGTCCAGGGGGTTCCAGAAACTATGGCTACACCTTC | CSVGPGGSRNYGYTF
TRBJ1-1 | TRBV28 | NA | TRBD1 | TGTGCCCCCTCGAGGATGGAGGGGGCTAACACTGAAGCTTTCTTT | CAPSRMEGANTEAFF
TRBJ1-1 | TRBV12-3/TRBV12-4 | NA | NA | TGTGCCAGCAGTTTAGGGACACCCGATCGTGCTTTCTTT | CASSLGTPDRAFF
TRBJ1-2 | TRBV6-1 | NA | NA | TGTGCCAGCAGTGAGTGGGCAGTTGATGGCTACACCTTC | CASSEWAVDGYTF
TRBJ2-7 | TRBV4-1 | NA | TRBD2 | TGCGCCAGCAGCCGCCTAGCGGAAAGCTCCTACGAGCAGTACTTC | CASSRLAESSYEQYF
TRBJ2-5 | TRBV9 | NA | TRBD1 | TGTGCCAGCAGCGTAGCTATAGGACAGGGGGAAGAGACCCAGTACTTC | CASSVAIGQGEETQYF
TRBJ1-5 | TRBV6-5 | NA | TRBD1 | TGTGCCAGCAGTCCCCGACAGGGAGGTCAGCCCCAGCATTTT | CASSPRQGGQPQHF
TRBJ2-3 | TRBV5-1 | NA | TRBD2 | TGCGCCAGCAGCCCGGACCGGGGGGGAGATACGCAGTATTTT | CASSPDRGGDTQYF
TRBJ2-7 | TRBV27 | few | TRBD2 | TGTGCCAGCAGCCAGCGGGGGGGCCTCTACGAGCAGTACTTC | CASSQRGGLYEQYF
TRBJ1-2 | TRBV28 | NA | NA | TGTGCCAGCGGAGACAGGCTCGGCTATGGCTACACCTTC | CASGDRLGYGYTF
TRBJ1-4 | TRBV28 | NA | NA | TGTGCCAGCAGCCAAGGTCAGGTTGAAAAACTGTTTTTT | CASSQGQVEKLFF
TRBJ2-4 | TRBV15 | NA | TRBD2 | TGTGCCACCAGCAGAGAGGCTAGCGGGTATGCCAAAAACATTCAGTACTTC | CATSREASGYAKNIQYF
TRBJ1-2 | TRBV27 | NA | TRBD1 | TGTGCCAGCAGTCCGACAGGGGGCTACTATGGCTACACCTTC | CASSPTGGYYGYTF
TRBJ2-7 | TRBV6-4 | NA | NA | TGTGCCACCAGTGACGGAAGGCCAGGTGTCTACGAGCAGTACTTC | CATSDGRPGVYEQYF
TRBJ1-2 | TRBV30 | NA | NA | TGTGCCTGGAGTAGGACAGAGTTCTTCTATGGCTACACCTTC | CAWSRTEFFYGYTF
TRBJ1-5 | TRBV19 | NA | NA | TGTGCCAGTGCCGAGGGTCGGTATAGCAATCAGCCCCAGCATTTT | CASAEGRYSNQPQHF
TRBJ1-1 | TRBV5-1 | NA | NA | TGCGCCAGCAGCCGGGACAATTCGGTCGGCACTGAAGCTTTCTTT | CASSRDNSVGTEAFF
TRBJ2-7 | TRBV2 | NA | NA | TGTGCCAGCATGATTGGTGTATCTACGGGGAACGAGCAGTACTTC | CASMIGVSTGNEQYF